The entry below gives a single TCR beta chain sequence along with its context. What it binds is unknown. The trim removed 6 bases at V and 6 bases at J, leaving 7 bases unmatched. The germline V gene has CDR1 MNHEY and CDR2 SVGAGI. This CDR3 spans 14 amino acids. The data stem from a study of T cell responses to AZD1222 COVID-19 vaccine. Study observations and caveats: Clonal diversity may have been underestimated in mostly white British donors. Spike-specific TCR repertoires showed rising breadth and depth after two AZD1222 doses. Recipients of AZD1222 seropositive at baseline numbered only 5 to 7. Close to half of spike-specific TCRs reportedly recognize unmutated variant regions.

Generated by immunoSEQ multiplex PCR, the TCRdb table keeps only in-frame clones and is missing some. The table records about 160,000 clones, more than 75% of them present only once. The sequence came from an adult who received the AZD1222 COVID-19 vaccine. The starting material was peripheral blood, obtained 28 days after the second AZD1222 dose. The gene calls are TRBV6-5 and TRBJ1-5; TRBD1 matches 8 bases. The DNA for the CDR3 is TGTGCCAGCAGAACCGGGACAGGAGCTCAGCCCCAGCATTTT. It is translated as CASRTGTGAQPQHF.